The clone carrying this TCR beta chain was counted a single time. In the authors' workflow: By means of reference gene primer amplification, nucleated cell counts were estimated. Here immunoSEQ multiplex PCR was the method, and the copy in TCRdb shows in-frame clones only, minus some. Clone size and V and J calls were adopted from that table, with D and trimming inferred from the DNA. Found here are some 270,000 clones, around 89% of them singletons; the top ten hold under 2.5%. These data belong to a study of blood T cell repertoires in COVID-19. Study details: Both acute and convalescent COVID-19 samples were obtained from the United States, Italy and Spain. The cDNA or gDNA used as material had been derived from T cells, B-cell-depleted T cells, or PBMCs.

J was trimmed by 2 bases and V by 4 bases; bases with no gene match: 5. Germline lookup yields CDR1 SGHRS and CDR2 YFSETQ. This CDR3 has 14 residues. Source material: peripheral blood. The chain joins TRBV5-1 to TRBJ1-1; TRBD1 matches at 7 bases. The TCR sequence derives from a woman between 55 and 75 years old with COVID-19, enrolled during active disease. CDR3 nucleotides: TGCGCCAGCAGCGTCTCAGGGGGAAACACTGAAGCTTTCTTT. This encodes CASSVSGGNTEAFF. Using reference TRBV5-1 and TRBJ1-1 for the parts outside the CDR3, the full variable domain is KAGVTQTPRYLIKTRGQQVTLSCSPISGHRSVSWYQQTPGQGLQFLFEYFSETQRNKGNFPGRFSGRQFSNSRSEMNVSTLELGDSALYLCASSVSGGNTEAFFGQGTRLTVV.